The 14 T cell receptor beta chains below all came from one sample that was sequenced in a study of T cells in localized non-small cell lung cancer (TCRdb year 2020). Receptors were amplified or captured by the immunoSEQ multiplex PCR assay. In TCRdb, the immuneACCESS table is reduced to in-frame sequences with V and J assigned. These tables do not hold every clone; where another copy was compared, an unresolved V gene accounts for under half, and the others remain unexplained. The sample table records about 77,000 clones; 85% to 90% of these occur just once. Around 20% of the sample comes from the top ten. Material: peripheral blood, obtained before any cancer treatment. The receptor source for this set is a woman aged 35 to 69 with stage I squamous cell lung carcinoma.

The chain links TRBV6-1 to TRBJ1-2; 8 nucleotides match TRBD1. Trimming took 6 bases from V and 5 from J; bases not matched to a gene: 11. The germline CDR1 and CDR2 sequences are MNHNS and SASEGT. The CDR3 runs to 15 residues. The CDR3 is CASRDREGVLYGYTF. The CDR3 nucleotides read TGTGCCAGCAGGGACAGGGAAGGGGTGCTATATGGCTACACCTTC.

The rearrangement joins TRBV28 to TRBJ1-3; the D gene is possibly TRBD1 (5 bases). This CDR3 is built from 14 residues. Looked up from germline, CDR1 is MDHEN and CDR2 is SYDVKM. The ends were cut back, 4 bases at V and 3 bases at J, with 10 bases in the middle. DNA for the CDR3: TGTGCCAGCAGTTCTAGGGGTAATGGAAACACCATATATTTT. Protein sequence: CASSSRGNGNTIYF. Complete variable domain (other parts from reference TRBV28 and TRBJ1-3): DVKVTQSSRYLVKRTGEKVFLECVQDMDHENMFWYRQDPGLGLRLIYFSYDVKMKEKGDIPEGYSVSREKKERFSLILESASTNQTSMYLCASSSRGNGNTIYFGEGSWLTVV.

The chain uses TRBV5-1 and TRBJ2-2; 8 nucleotides agree with TRBD2. V lost 1 base to trimming and J lost 4 bases; unmatched junction nucleotides: 9. The CDR3 is made up of 17 amino acids. The V gene's germline CDR1 is SGHRS and CDR2 YFSETQ. The CDR3, as DNA: TGCGCCAGCAGCTTGTCTCTATCTAGCGGGCGCACCGGGGAGCTGTTTTTT. Encoded protein: CASSLSLSSGRTGELFF.

The chain has TRBV28 and TRBJ2-7, with D possibly TRBD1 on 6 matching bases. Germline CDR1 and CDR2: MDHEN and SYDVKM. The V end was cut by 1 base, the J end by 2 bases, with 9 bases between. The CDR3 is 14 residues long. The CDR3 DNA follows: TGTGCCAGCAGTTTATACAGGGCAACCTACGAGCAGTACTTC. It yields the protein CASSLYRATYEQYF. Drawing the rest from reference TRBV28 and TRBJ2-7, the complete variable domain is DVKVTQSSRYLVKRTGEKVFLECVQDMDHENMFWYRQDPGLGLRLIYFSYDVKMKEKGDIPEGYSVSREKKERFSLILESASTNQTSMYLCASSLYRATYEQYFGPGTRLTVT.

V and J are TRBV9 and TRBJ1-2; 8 positions match TRBD1. Germline V gives CDR1 SGDLS, CDR2 YYNGEE. CDR3 length: 16 residues. The V segment lost 0 bases and the J segment 4 bases; nucleotides outside the gene matches: 8. The CDR3 nucleotides read TGTGCCAGCAGCGTAGAGGGGCAGGGGGCGGTCTATGGCTACACCTTC. Its translation is CASSVEGQGAVYGYTF.

The CDR3 DNA is TGTGCCAGTGTGGGGGTTTACGAGCAGTACTTC. Translating gives CASVGVYEQYF. The rearrangement uses TRBV6-5 and TRBJ2-5; D possibly matches TRBD1 or TRBD2 (5 bases each). TRBJ2-7 explains the end of the DNA better; the J call may be wrong. This CDR3 is 11 amino acids long. Germline assignment: CDR1 MNHEY and CDR2 SVGAGI.

The rearrangement joins TRBV5-1 to TRBJ2-2, with TRBD2 matching 11 bases. The CDR3 consists of 16 residues. The germline V gene encodes CDR1 SGHRS and CDR2 YFSETQ. V gave up 2 bases and J gave up 2 bases; unmatched junction bases: 2. CDR3 region: CASSLLAGDNTGELFF. The CDR3 nucleotides are TGCGCCAGCAGCTTACTAGCGGGAGACAACACCGGGGAGCTGTTTTTT.

This sequence joins TRBV5-1 and TRBJ2-5; no definite D call. The germline CDR1 and CDR2 sequences are SGHRS and YFSETQ. V was shortened by 0 bases and J by 1 base, with 1 base between the two germline ends. This CDR3 comprises 12 residues. The CDR3 protein is CASSLAQETQYF. For the CDR3, the DNA is TGCGCCAGCAGCTTGGCCCAAGAGACCCAGTACTTC.

Only a few counts were recorded for this clone. This sequence joins TRBV6-5 and TRBJ1-5, with 7 bases lining up with TRBD1. With V trimmed by 5 bases and J by 7 bases, 2 bases remained unmatched. Germline V CDR1 and CDR2: MNHEY, SVGAGI. The CDR3 consists of 12 residues. This CDR3 is CASSPRGQPQHF. The CDR3 nucleotides read TGTGCCAGCAGTCCCAGGGGGCAGCCCCAGCATTTT.

The chain is built from TRBV5-1 and TRBJ2-6, with 8 bases aligning to TRBD1. CDR3 size: 17 residues. V lost 1 base and J lost 1; bases outside the gene matches: 4. Germline CDR1 reads SGHRS; CDR2 reads YFSETQ. The CDR3 reads CASSLSTGGSGANVLTF. CDR3 DNA sequence: TGCGCCAGCAGCTTGTCTACAGGGGGATCTGGGGCCAACGTCCTGACTTTC.

The V call is TRBV29-1, the J call TRBJ2-7; TRBD1 matches 9 bases. This CDR3 has 13 amino acids. Germline V gene data show CDR1 as SQVTM and CDR2 as ANQGSEA. V shed 4 bases and J 5 bases; nucleotides not matched to a gene: 6. CDR3 nucleotide sequence: TGCAGCGTTGGAGGTACAGGGGGCAACGAGCAGTACTTC. Amino acid sequence: CSVGGTGGNEQYF.

The chain is built from TRBV2 and TRBJ2-7; no clear D. The V end lost 4 bases, the J end lost 4 bases, and 14 bases lay between the germline ends. Germline V gives CDR1 SNHLY, CDR2 FYNNEI. This CDR3 has 14 amino acids. CDR3 in amino acids: CASSVGRDLYEQYF. The CDR3 region has the DNA TGTGCCAGCAGTGTGGGTAGGGATTTGTACGAGCAGTACTTC. Full variable domain (rest looked up from reference TRBV2 and TRBJ2-7): EPEVTQTPSHQVTQMGQEVILRCVPISNHLYFYWYRQILGQKVEFLVSFYNNEISEKSEIFDDQFSVERPDGSNFTLKIRSTKLEDSAMYFCASSVGRDLYEQYFGPGTRLTVT.

V gene TRBV18 combines with J gene TRBJ1-2; maybe TRBD1 (6 bases). Germline V gene sequence: CDR1 KGHSH, CDR2 LQKENI. CDR3 length: 13 amino acids. V was clipped by 2 bases and J by 8 bases, with 12 bases between them. CDR3 DNA: TGTGCCAGCTCACCAATTCGGCAGGGGGGCTACACCTTC. It specifies CASSPIRQGGYTF.

This chain connects TRBV9 to TRBJ1-4; TRBD1 matches at 9 bases. This CDR3 contains 14 residues. V shed 4 bases and J 5 bases; nucleotides not matched to a gene: 3. Germline V CDR1 and CDR2: SGDLS, YYNGEE. The DNA for the CDR3 is TGTGCCAGCAGCCAAGACAGGGGGAATGAAAAACTGTTTTTT. Protein sequence: CASSQDRGNEKLFF.